The rows below give T cell receptor beta chains drawn from one sample of a study of beta chain features in type 1 diabetes. Profiled with immunoSEQ multiplex PCR; TCRdb holds only in-frame clones, not every one. The repertoire holds 150,000 to 200,000 clones, with roughly 8% as singletons. The sequencing input was central memory CD4+ T cells from blood. Receptors were obtained from a woman aged 18 to 35 with type 1 diabetes. Both conserved end residues are part of each CDR3. Each record gives: clone size, V gene, D gene, J gene, CDR3 DNA, CDR3 protein. The D gene is left open where the match is weak. Not all rows give a size; the values are once, few, many and, for expanded clones, a class.

abundance: many
v_gene: TRBV2
d_gene: TRBD1
j_gene: TRBJ1-3
CDR3nt: TGTGCCAGCAGTGCCGACAGGGGGCTTGGAAACACCATATATTTT
CDR3aa: CASSADRGLGNTIYF

abundance: many
v_gene: TRBV28
d_gene: .
j_gene: TRBJ2-7
CDR3nt: TGTGCCAGCAGTCCAGGCACAGCCCGGATCACCGAGCAGTACTTC
CDR3aa: CASSPGTARITEQYF

abundance: .
v_gene: TRBV15
d_gene: .
j_gene: TRBJ2-7
CDR3nt: TGTGCCACCAGCTTAGAGTGGGGGGTCGGGCTCGAGCAGTACTTC
CDR3aa: CATSLEWGVGLEQYF

abundance: .
v_gene: TRBV28
d_gene: TRBD1
j_gene: TRBJ1-5
CDR3nt: TGTGCCAGCAGGGCCAGACAGGGGTGGGTTCAGCCCCAGCATTTT
CDR3aa: CASRARQGWVQPQHF

abundance: few
v_gene: TRBV11-2
d_gene: TRBD1
j_gene: TRBJ1-4
CDR3nt: TGTGCCAGCAGCTTATCGACAGGGGGCGGTGAAAAACTGTTTTTT
CDR3aa: CASSLSTGGGEKLFF

abundance: .
v_gene: TRBV6-5
d_gene: TRBD1
j_gene: TRBJ1-2
CDR3nt: TGTGCCAGCAGGACGGACAGGAACTATGGCTACACCTTC
CDR3aa: CASRTDRNYGYTF

abundance: few
v_gene: TRBV7-2
d_gene: .
j_gene: TRBJ2-7
CDR3nt: TGTGCCAGCAGCTCCGGAGGTAGCGGACCCTTCTACGAGCAGTACTTC
CDR3aa: CASSSGGSGPFYEQYF

abundance: once
v_gene: TRBV7-8
d_gene: .
j_gene: TRBJ2-5
CDR3nt: TGTGCCAGCAGAAAAGCGGTGCAGGAGACCCAGTACTTC
CDR3aa: CASRKAVQETQYF

abundance: .
v_gene: TRBV6-5
d_gene: .
j_gene: TRBJ1-1
CDR3nt: TGTGCCAGCAGTCCGACAGGGAACACTGAAGCTTTCTTT
CDR3aa: CASSPTGNTEAFF

abundance: few
v_gene: TRBV5-4
d_gene: .
j_gene: TRBJ2-4
CDR3nt: TGTGCCAGCAGCTTGGTTCAGGGATCCATTCAGTACTTC
CDR3aa: CASSLVQGSIQYF

abundance: few
v_gene: TRBV7-3
d_gene: .
j_gene: TRBJ2-3
CDR3nt: TGTGCCAGCAGCTTATTGGCAGGGCCCACAGATACGCAGTATTTT
CDR3aa: CASSLLAGPTDTQYF

abundance: .
v_gene: TRBV18
d_gene: .
j_gene: TRBJ1-5
CDR3nt: TGTGCCAGCTCACAAGGACTCTTCAATCAGCCCCAGCATTTT
CDR3aa: CASSQGLFNQPQHF

abundance: .
v_gene: TRBV30
d_gene: .
j_gene: TRBJ1-1
CDR3nt: TGTGCCGGAGGGAGGATGGGTACTGAAGCTTTCTTT
CDR3aa: CAGGRMGTEAFF

abundance: few
v_gene: TRBV28
d_gene: TRBD1
j_gene: TRBJ2-7
CDR3nt: TGTGCCAGCAGTGGAGGAGGACAGGGGTATCACGAGCAGTACTTC
CDR3aa: CASSGGGQGYHEQYF

abundance: .
v_gene: TRBV28
d_gene: TRBD1
j_gene: TRBJ2-7
CDR3nt: TGTGCCACCTTGGACAGGTCGAATTACTACGAGCAGTACTTC
CDR3aa: CATLDRSNYYEQYF

abundance: few
v_gene: TRBV7-9
d_gene: TRBD1
j_gene: TRBJ2-7
CDR3nt: TGTGCCAGCAGCCCGAAGGACAGGGGATATGAGCAGTACTTC
CDR3aa: CASSPKDRGYEQYF

abundance: .
v_gene: TRBV5-4
d_gene: TRBD1
j_gene: TRBJ1-5
CDR3nt: TGTGCCAGCAGCGAACAGGGGTGGAAGCCCCAGCATTTT
CDR3aa: CASSEQGWKPQHF

abundance: .
v_gene: TRBV11-1
d_gene: TRBD2
j_gene: TRBJ2-5
CDR3nt: TGTGCCAGCAGCTTAACCCTAGCGGGGGGGACCCAGTACTTC
CDR3aa: CASSLTLAGGTQYF

abundance: few
v_gene: TRBV2
d_gene: TRBD2
j_gene: TRBJ2-5
CDR3nt: TGTGCCAGCAGCCGGGGACTAGTCCAAGAGACCCAGTACTTC
CDR3aa: CASSRGLVQETQYF

abundance: many
v_gene: TRBV10-3
d_gene: TRBD1
j_gene: TRBJ1-1
CDR3nt: TGTGCCATCAGGGGGGACAGGGGGAACACTGAAGCTTTCTTT
CDR3aa: CAIRGDRGNTEAFF

abundance: few
v_gene: TRBV4-1
d_gene: .
j_gene: TRBJ2-6
CDR3nt: TGCGCCAGCAGCCAAGAAGTAACAGGGTCTGGGGCCAACGTCCTGACTTTC
CDR3aa: CASSQEVTGSGANVLTF

abundance: .
v_gene: TRBV9
d_gene: TRBD2
j_gene: TRBJ2-7
CDR3nt: TGTGCCAGCAGCGTAGGCGGCGGGAGCTTGTACGAGCAGTACTTC
CDR3aa: CASSVGGGSLYEQYF

abundance: few
v_gene: TRBV11-2
d_gene: .
j_gene: TRBJ2-1
CDR3nt: TGTGCCAGCAGCCTCGGGGGACCCTTCAATGAGCAGTTCTTC
CDR3aa: CASSLGGPFNEQFF

abundance: .
v_gene: TRBV9
d_gene: TRBD2
j_gene: TRBJ2-7
CDR3nt: TGTGCCAGCAGCGTAGGTCCTAGCGGGGGCCGCTACGAGCAGTACTTC
CDR3aa: CASSVGPSGGRYEQYF

abundance: .
v_gene: TRBV25-1
d_gene: .
j_gene: TRBJ2-6
CDR3nt: TGTGCCAGCAGTGACCTAGGGGCAGGTGGGGCCAACGTCCTGACTTTC
CDR3aa: CASSDLGAGGANVLTF

abundance: few
v_gene: TRBV28
d_gene: .
j_gene: TRBJ1-5
CDR3nt: TGTGCCAGCAGCAGTTTAGGGGGGGGCAATCAGCCCCAGCATTTT
CDR3aa: CASSSLGGGNQPQHF

abundance: .
v_gene: TRBV29-1
d_gene: TRBD1
j_gene: TRBJ2-3
CDR3nt: TGCAGCGTCGCCCGCGGGACAGGGTTGGGAGATACGCAGTATTTT
CDR3aa: CSVARGTGLGDTQYF

abundance: few
v_gene: TRBV4-2
d_gene: TRBD1
j_gene: TRBJ2-7
CDR3nt: TGTGCCAGCAGCCCCCTTGGGACAGTCTACGAGCAGTACTTC
CDR3aa: CASSPLGTVYEQYF

abundance: .
v_gene: TRBV29-1
d_gene: .
j_gene: TRBJ1-3
CDR3nt: TGCAGCGTTGTATTTTCTGGAAACACCATATATTTT
CDR3aa: CSVVFSGNTIYF

abundance: .
v_gene: TRBV27
d_gene: TRBD1
j_gene: TRBJ2-3
CDR3nt: TGTGCCAGCAGTACCTATGACAGGGTCACAGATACGCAGTATTTT
CDR3aa: CASSTYDRVTDTQYF

abundance: .
v_gene: TRBV18
d_gene: .
j_gene: TRBJ1-5
CDR3nt: TGTGCCAGCTCACCACCCGGGCAGGGCGGCAATCAGCCCCAGCATTTT
CDR3aa: CASSPPGQGGNQPQHF

abundance: few
v_gene: TRBV2
d_gene: .
j_gene: TRBJ1-5
CDR3nt: TGTGCCAGCAGTGAAGAGGCCCAGGGAGGTCAGCCCCAGCATTTT
CDR3aa: CASSEEAQGGQPQHF

abundance: few
v_gene: TRBV5-4
d_gene: TRBD1
j_gene: TRBJ2-1
CDR3nt: TGTGCCAGCAGCCTCCGACAGGGGGGGTATCTTGAGCAGTTCTTC
CDR3aa: CASSLRQGGYLEQFF

abundance: .
v_gene: TRBV7-9
d_gene: TRBD2
j_gene: TRBJ2-3
CDR3nt: TGTGCCAGCAGCCCGAACGGGAGGGCAGATACGCAGTATTTT
CDR3aa: CASSPNGRADTQYF

abundance: few
v_gene: TRBV29-1
d_gene: TRBD1
j_gene: TRBJ1-1
CDR3nt: TGCAGCGTTGAGGGCCAGGGGGGCACTGAAGCTTTCTTT
CDR3aa: CSVEGQGGTEAFF

abundance: few
v_gene: TRBV7-8
d_gene: TRBD2
j_gene: TRBJ2-1
CDR3nt: TGTGCCAGCAGTGGGACTAGCGATGACAATGAGCAGTTCTTC
CDR3aa: CASSGTSDDNEQFF

abundance: .
v_gene: TRBV29-1
d_gene: .
j_gene: TRBJ1-1
CDR3nt: TGCAGCGTTGCTCAGGGGGAAGCTTTCTTT
CDR3aa: CSVAQGEAFF

abundance: .
v_gene: TRBV10-3
d_gene: TRBD2
j_gene: TRBJ2-5
CDR3nt: TGTGCCATCAGCCGGGCCGGACTAGCGGGGCTACAAGAGACCCAGTACTTC
CDR3aa: CAISRAGLAGLQETQYF

abundance: .
v_gene: TRBV7-8
d_gene: .
j_gene: TRBJ2-6
CDR3nt: TGTGCCAGCAGCTTAGCTCCGCCCACAGGGATAGCTGGGGCCAACGTCCTGACTTTC
CDR3aa: CASSLAPPTGIAGANVLTF

abundance: .
v_gene: TRBV30
d_gene: TRBD1
j_gene: TRBJ1-2
CDR3nt: TGTGCCTGGAGTCGACCGGGACAGGTCTATGGCTACACCTTC
CDR3aa: CAWSRPGQVYGYTF

abundance: few
v_gene: TRBV12-5
d_gene: TRBD1
j_gene: TRBJ1-4
CDR3nt: TGTGCTAGTGGTTTGGGCCGGGACAGGGATGAAAAACTGTTTTTT
CDR3aa: CASGLGRDRDEKLFF

abundance: few
v_gene: TRBV14
d_gene: .
j_gene: TRBJ2-7
CDR3nt: TGTGCCAGCAAAGGGGACTCCTACGAGCAGTACTTC
CDR3aa: CASKGDSYEQYF

abundance: many
v_gene: TRBV14
d_gene: .
j_gene: TRBJ1-3
CDR3nt: TGTGCCAGCAGTCTCCTCGGCCCGACCGGGGGAAACACCATATATTTT
CDR3aa: CASSLLGPTGGNTIYF

abundance: few
v_gene: TRBV11-2
d_gene: .
j_gene: TRBJ2-2
CDR3nt: TGTGCCAGCAGCTTAGATTTGGCAGGGGGGACCGGGGAGCTGTTTTTT
CDR3aa: CASSLDLAGGTGELFF

abundance: few
v_gene: TRBV7-2
d_gene: .
j_gene: TRBJ1-4
CDR3nt: TGTGCCAGCAGCCGACAGGAGGTTAATGAAAAACTGTTTTTT
CDR3aa: CASSRQEVNEKLFF

abundance: .
v_gene: TRBV7-2
d_gene: TRBD2
j_gene: TRBJ2-7
CDR3nt: TGTGCCAGCAGCGACATGGATATACTAGCGGGAGCATCTGAGCAGTACTTC
CDR3aa: CASSDMDILAGASEQYF

abundance: .
v_gene: TRBV11-3
d_gene: .
j_gene: TRBJ1-2
CDR3nt: TGTGCCAGCAGCCTAGGGCCCGCATATCGTGGCTACACCTTC
CDR3aa: CASSLGPAYRGYTF

abundance: .
v_gene: TRBV6-5
d_gene: .
j_gene: TRBJ1-1
CDR3nt: TGTGCCAGCGGACGACAGACGAACACTGAAGCTTTCTTT
CDR3aa: CASGRQTNTEAFF

abundance: .
v_gene: TRBV7-2
d_gene: .
j_gene: TRBJ2-4
CDR3nt: TGTGCCAGCACCTCAGGGGCCAAAAACATTCAGTACTTC
CDR3aa: CASTSGAKNIQYF

abundance: .
v_gene: TRBV4-3
d_gene: .
j_gene: TRBJ2-7
CDR3nt: TGCGCCAGCAGCCAAGGGGGGACTTCGAGCTCCTACGAGCAGTACTTC
CDR3aa: CASSQGGTSSSYEQYF

abundance: few
v_gene: TRBV20-1
d_gene: TRBD2
j_gene: TRBJ2-1
CDR3nt: TGCAGTGCTAGCGGGAGGAATGAGCAGTTCTTC
CDR3aa: CSASGRNEQFF

abundance: .
v_gene: TRBV23-1
d_gene: TRBD2
j_gene: TRBJ2-2
CDR3nt: TGCGCCAGCAGTCAATCGAGAGCGGGAGCGTCCGGGGAGCTGTTTTTT
CDR3aa: CASSQSRAGASGELFF

abundance: few
v_gene: TRBV6-5
d_gene: .
j_gene: TRBJ1-3
CDR3nt: TGTGCCAGCAGCTACCAGGGGTCATACGGAAACACCATATATTTT
CDR3aa: CASSYQGSYGNTIYF